This T cell receptor beta chain was observed in a study of cytomegalovirus exposure and HLA in healthy donors. As for the donors, each was a healthy bone marrow donor. A multiplex PCR was run with 60 Vbeta primers and 13 Jbeta primers. Original handling: A later analysis counted 65 million to 95 million unique TCR beta chains, 10 million to 12 million shared. The data were produced by immunoSEQ multiplex PCR, yet TCRdb's version contains in-frame clones alone and is incomplete. The V and J calls and clone size come from that table; D and trimming were worked out from the DNA. Recorded here are around 53,000 clones; the top ten clones represent 9.5% to 15%. CDR3 length: 15 amino acids. V dropped 1 base and J dropped 1 base, with 12 bases sitting between them. Germline V gene lookup returns CDR1 SGHRS and CDR2 YFSETQ.

The chain employs TRBV5-1 and TRBJ2-7; tentative D call: TRBD2 (7 bases). This sequence originates from a man aged 18 to 30 in good health and CMV-seropositive. Sequencing was carried out using PBMCs. CDR3 residues: CASSLRRGGSYEQYF. As DNA, the CDR3 is TGCGCCAGCAGCTTGAGGAGGGGGGGTTCCTACGAGCAGTACTTC.